This T cell receptor (beta chain) was obtained from a study of blood T cell repertoires in COVID-19. Looked up from germline, CDR1 is SQVTM and CDR2 is ANQGSEA. The CDR3 consists of 12 residues. Deletions cut 2 bases from V and 2 bases from J, with 6 bases between. Original processing notes: By means of reference gene primer amplification, nucleated cell counts were estimated. Produced via immunoSEQ multiplex PCR; TCRdb's table is partial and in-frame only. For V, J and clone size, that table is used; D and trimming come from the DNA. The data hold around 180,000 clones, with roughly 88% observed a single time. This clone was seen a handful of times.

The sequenced material came from peripheral blood. This chain joins TRBV29-1 and TRBJ1-2; no definite D call. The receptor was isolated from a man older than 75 with COVID-19, enrolled during active disease. The CDR3 bases are TGCAGCGTTGAAAACCAGAACTATGGCTACACCTTC. It codes for CSVENQNYGYTF.